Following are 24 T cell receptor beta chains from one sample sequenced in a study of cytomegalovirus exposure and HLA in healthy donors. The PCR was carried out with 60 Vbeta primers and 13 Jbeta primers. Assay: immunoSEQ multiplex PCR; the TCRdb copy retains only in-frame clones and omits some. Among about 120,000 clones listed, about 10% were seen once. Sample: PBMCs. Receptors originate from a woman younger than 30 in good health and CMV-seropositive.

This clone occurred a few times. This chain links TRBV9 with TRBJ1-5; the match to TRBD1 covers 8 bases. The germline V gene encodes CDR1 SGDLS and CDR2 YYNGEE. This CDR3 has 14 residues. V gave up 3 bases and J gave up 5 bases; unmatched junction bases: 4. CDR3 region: CASSAGQEDQPQHF. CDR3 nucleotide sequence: TGTGCCAGCAGCGCGGGACAGGAAGATCAGCCCCAGCATTTT.

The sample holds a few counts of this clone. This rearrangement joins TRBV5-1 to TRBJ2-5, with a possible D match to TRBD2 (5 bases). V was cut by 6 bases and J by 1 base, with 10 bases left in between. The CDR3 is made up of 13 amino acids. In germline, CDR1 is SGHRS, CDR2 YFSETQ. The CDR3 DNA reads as TGCGCCAGCACGGGGAGCGGCCAAGAGACCCAGTACTTC. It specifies CASTGSGQETQYF.

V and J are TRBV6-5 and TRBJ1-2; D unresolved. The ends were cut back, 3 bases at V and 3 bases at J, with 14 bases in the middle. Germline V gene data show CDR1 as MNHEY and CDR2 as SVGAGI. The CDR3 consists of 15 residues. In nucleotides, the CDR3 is TGTGCCAGCAGTTATTTCGGGAGAATCCACTATGGCTACACCTTC. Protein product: CASSYFGRIHYGYTF.

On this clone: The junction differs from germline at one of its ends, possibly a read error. This CDR3 is CASHRGGTSTGELLF. Written as DNA, the CDR3 is TGTGCCAGCCACAGAGGGGGAACGAGCACCGGGGAGCTGCTTTTT. V and J are TRBV6-1 and TRBJ2-2, with a weak D call TRBD1 (6 bases). The CDR3 spans 15 residues. Germline V lookup: CDR1 MNHNS, CDR2 SASEGT.

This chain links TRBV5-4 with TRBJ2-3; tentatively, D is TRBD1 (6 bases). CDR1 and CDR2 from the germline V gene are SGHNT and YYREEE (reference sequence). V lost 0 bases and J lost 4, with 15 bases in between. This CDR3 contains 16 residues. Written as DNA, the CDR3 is TGTGCCAGCAGCTTGGGGGGCGGCAGGGGAGCAGATACGCAGTATTTT. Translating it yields CASSLGGGRGADTQYF.

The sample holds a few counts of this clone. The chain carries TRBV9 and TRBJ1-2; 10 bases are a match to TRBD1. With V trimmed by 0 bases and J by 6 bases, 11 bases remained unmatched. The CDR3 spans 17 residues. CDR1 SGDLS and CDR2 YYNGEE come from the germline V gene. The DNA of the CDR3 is TGTGCCAGCAGCGTAGCTTTGGGACAGGGGATTGTCGATGGCTACACCTTC. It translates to CASSVALGQGIVDGYTF.

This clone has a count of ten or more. In nucleotides, the CDR3 is TGTGCCAGCAGTTCTTGGGTGGGGCAGGCGACTTCGAACACTGAAGCTTTCTTT. Protein: CASSSWVGQATSNTEAFF. The chain carries TRBV28 and TRBJ1-1; possibly TRBD1 for D (5 bases). The germline CDR1 and CDR2 sequences are MDHEN and SYDVKM. The CDR3 spans 18 residues. V was pared by 4 bases and J by 1 base, with 22 bases between.

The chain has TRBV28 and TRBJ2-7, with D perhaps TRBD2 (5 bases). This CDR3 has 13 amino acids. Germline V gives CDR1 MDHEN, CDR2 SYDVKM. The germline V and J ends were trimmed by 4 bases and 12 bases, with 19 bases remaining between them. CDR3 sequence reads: CASSSRGSRIRYF. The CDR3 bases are TGTGCCAGCAGTTCTCGGGGTTCGCGGATTCGGTACTTC.

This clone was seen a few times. The DNA for the CDR3 is TGTGCCGGAGAGACTAGCCTCCCACCCCGTGCGGATACGCAGTATTTT. Its translation: CAGETSLPPRADTQYF. The gene calls are TRBV30 and TRBJ2-3; 7 nucleotides align to TRBD2. The CDR3 spans 16 residues. The V and J ends lost 8 bases and 6 bases, in that order; junction bases with no gene match: 20. Germline CDR1 GTSNPN, CDR2 SVGIG (reference sequence).

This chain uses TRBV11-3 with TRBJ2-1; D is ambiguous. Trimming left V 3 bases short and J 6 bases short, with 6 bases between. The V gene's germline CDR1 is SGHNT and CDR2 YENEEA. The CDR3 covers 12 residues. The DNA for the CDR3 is TGTGCCAGCAGCTTCCGAGGCAATGAGCAGTTCTTC. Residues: CASSFRGNEQFF.

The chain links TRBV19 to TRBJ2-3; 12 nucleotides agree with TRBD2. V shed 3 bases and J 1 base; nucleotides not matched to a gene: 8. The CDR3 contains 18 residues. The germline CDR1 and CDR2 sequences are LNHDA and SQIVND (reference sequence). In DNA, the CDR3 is TGTGCCAGTAGTATCTCTAGCGGGAGGGCCCTGGGCACAGATACGCAGTATTTT. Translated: CASSISSGRALGTDTQYF.

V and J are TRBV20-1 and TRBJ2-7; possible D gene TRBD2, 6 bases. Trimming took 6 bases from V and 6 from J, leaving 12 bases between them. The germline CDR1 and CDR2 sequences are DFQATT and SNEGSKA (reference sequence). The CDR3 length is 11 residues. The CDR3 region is CSAPFGGEQYF. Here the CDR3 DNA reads TGCAGTGCCCCATTCGGGGGCGAGCAGTACTTC.

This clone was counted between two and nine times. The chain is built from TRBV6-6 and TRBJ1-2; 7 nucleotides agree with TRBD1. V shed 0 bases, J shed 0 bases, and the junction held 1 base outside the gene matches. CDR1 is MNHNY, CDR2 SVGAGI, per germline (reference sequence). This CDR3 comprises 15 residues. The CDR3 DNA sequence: TGTGCCAGCAGTTACTCTGGGACAGCTAACTATGGCTACACCTTC. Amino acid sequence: CASSYSGTANYGYTF.

The CDR3 DNA sequence: TGCAGATTAATAGGAGGAGAGACCCAGTACTTC. It encodes CRLIGGETQYF. This chain uses TRBV20-1 with TRBJ2-5; D is perhaps TRBD2 (5 bases). CDR3 length equals 11 residues. Germline CDR1 and CDR2: DFQATT and SNEGSKA (reference sequence).

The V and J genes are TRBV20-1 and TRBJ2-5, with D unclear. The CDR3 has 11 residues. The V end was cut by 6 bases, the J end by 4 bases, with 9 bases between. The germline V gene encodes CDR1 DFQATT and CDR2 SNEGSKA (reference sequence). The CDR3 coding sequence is TGCAGTGCAGAGAGGATAGAGACCCAGTACTTC. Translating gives CSAERIETQYF.

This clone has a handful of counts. CDR3 nucleotides: TGTGCCAGCAGCTCCAATCAGCCCCAGCATTTT. Its protein product is CASSSNQPQHF. The rearrangement uses TRBV6-9 and TRBJ1-5; D is undetermined. From germline, CDR1 is MNHGY and CDR2 SVAAGI. V was clipped by 6 bases and J by 3 bases, with 3 bases between them. This CDR3 is 11 amino acids long.

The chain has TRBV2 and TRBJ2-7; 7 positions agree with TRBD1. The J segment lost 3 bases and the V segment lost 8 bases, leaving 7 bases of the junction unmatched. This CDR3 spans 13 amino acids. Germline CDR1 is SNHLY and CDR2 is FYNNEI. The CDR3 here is CASGDSIFYEQYF. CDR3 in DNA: TGTGCCAGCGGGGACAGTATCTTCTACGAGCAGTACTTC.

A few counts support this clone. The CDR3 is CASSLLLEGGETQYF. In DNA, the CDR3 is TGTGCCAGCAGCTTGTTGTTAGAAGGAGGGGAGACCCAGTACTTC. V and J are TRBV5-4 and TRBJ2-5, with a possible D match to TRBD2 (6 bases). V lost 1 base and J 5 bases, leaving 15 bases between the germline ends. Per germline, CDR1 SGHNT and CDR2 YYREEE (reference sequence). This CDR3 comprises 15 residues.

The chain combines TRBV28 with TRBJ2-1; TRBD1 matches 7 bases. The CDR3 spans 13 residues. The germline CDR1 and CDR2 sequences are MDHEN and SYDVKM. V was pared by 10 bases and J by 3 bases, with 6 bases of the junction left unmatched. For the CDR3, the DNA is TGTGCCACCCGAGGGGGCTTCTACAATGAGCAGTTCTTC. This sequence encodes CATRGGFYNEQFF.

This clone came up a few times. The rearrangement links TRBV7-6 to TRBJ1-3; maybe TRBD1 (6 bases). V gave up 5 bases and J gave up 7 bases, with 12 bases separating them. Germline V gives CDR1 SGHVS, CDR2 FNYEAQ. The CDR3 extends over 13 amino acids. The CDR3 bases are TGTGCCAGCAGCGCGAACACAGGGAACACCATATATTTT. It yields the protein CASSANTGNTIYF. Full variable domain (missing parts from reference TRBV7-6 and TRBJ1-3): GAGVSQSPRYKVTKRGQDVALRCDPISGHVSLYWYRQALGQGPEFLTYFNYEAQQDKSGLPNDRFSAERPEGSISTLTIQRTEQRDSAMYRCASSANTGNTIYFGEGSWLTVV.

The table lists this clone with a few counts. The CDR3 bases are TGTGCCAGCAGTTTGTCAGGGATCTCTGGGGCCAACGTCCTGACTTTC. Protein sequence: CASSLSGISGANVLTF. V usage is TRBV28 and J usage is TRBJ2-6, with a tentative D call TRBD1 (5 bases). V lost 3 bases and J lost 0, with 9 bases in between. The CDR3 is 16 residues long. Germline V CDR1 and CDR2: MDHEN, SYDVKM.

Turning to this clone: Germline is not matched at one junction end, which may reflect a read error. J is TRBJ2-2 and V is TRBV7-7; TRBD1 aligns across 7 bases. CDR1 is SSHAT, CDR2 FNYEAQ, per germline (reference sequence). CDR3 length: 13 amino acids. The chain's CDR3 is CASSQQGTGELFF. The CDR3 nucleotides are TGTGCTAGCAGCCAACAGGGGACCGGGGAGCTGTTTTTT.

The CDR3 DNA reads TGCAGCGTTGTGGGCGGGGACGTGTACCAAGAGACCCAGTACTTC. It translates to CSVVGGDVYQETQYF. The chain combines TRBV29-1 with TRBJ2-5; TRBD2 might be the D (6 bases). CDR1 is SQVTM and CDR2 is ANQGSEA in the germline V gene. The CDR3 spans 15 residues. V was pared by 4 bases and J by 0 bases, with 15 bases between.

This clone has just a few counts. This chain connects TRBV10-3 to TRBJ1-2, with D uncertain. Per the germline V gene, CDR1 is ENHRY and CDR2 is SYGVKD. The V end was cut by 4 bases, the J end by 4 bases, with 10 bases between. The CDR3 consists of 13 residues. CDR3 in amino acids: CAISVTVRYGYTF. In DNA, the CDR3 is TGTGCCATCAGTGTCACAGTTCGCTATGGCTACACCTTC.